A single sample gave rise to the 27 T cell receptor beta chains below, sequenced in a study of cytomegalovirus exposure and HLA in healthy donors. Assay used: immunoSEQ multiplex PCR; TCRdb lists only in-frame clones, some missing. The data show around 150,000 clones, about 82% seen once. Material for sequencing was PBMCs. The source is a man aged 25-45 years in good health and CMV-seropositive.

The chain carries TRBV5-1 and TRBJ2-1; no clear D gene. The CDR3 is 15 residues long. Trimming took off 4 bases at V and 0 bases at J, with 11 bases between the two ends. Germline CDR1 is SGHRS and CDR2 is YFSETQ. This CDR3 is CASSPGLVSYNEQFF. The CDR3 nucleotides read TGCGCCAGCAGCCCCGGTCTGGTCTCCTACAATGAGCAGTTCTTC. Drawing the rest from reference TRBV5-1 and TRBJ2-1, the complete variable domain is KAGVTQTPRYLIKTRGQQVTLSCSPISGHRSVSWYQQTPGQGLQFLFEYFSETQRNKGNFPGRFSGRQFSNSRSEMNVSTLELGDSALYLCASSPGLVSYNEQFFGPGTRLTVL.

CDR3 loop: CASSQDKRPVEAFF. DNA of the CDR3: TGCGCCAGCAGCCAAGATAAGAGGCCAGTAGAAGCTTTCTTT. The chain carries TRBV4-1 and TRBJ1-1; D is unclear. V gave up 0 bases and J gave up 8 bases, with 13 bases separating them. CDR1 and CDR2 from the germline V gene are MGHRA and YSYEKL. This CDR3 contains 14 residues.

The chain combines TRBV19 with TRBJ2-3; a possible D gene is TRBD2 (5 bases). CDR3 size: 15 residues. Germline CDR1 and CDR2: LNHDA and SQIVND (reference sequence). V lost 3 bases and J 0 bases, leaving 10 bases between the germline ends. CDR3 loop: CASSILAASTDTQYF. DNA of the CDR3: TGTGCCAGTAGTATCCTAGCTGCTAGCACAGATACGCAGTATTTT.

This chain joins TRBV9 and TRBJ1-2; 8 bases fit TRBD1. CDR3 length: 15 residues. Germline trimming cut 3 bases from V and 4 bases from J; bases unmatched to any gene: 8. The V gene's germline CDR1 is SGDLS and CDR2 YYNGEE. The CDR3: CASSALQGGGYGYTF. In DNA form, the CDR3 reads TGTGCCAGCAGCGCCCTACAGGGGGGAGGCTATGGCTACACCTTC. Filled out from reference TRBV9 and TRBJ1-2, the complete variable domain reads DSGVTQTPKHLITATGQRVTLRCSPRSGDLSVYWYQQSLDQGLQFLIQYYNGEERAKGNILERFSAQQFPDLHSELNLSSLELGDSALYFCASSALQGGGYGYTFGSGTRLTVV.

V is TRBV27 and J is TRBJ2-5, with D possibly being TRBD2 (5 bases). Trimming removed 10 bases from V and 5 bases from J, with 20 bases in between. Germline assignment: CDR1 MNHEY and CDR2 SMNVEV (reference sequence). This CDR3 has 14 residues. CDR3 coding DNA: TGTGCCACCGGTTCCGGGATCCTCGAGGAGACCCAGTACTTC. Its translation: CATGSGILEETQYF.

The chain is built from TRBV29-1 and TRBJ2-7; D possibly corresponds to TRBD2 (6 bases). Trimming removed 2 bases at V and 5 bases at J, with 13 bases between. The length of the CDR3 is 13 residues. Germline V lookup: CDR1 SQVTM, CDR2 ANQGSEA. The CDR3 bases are TGCAGCGTTGAACGGGACTGGCTCAACGAGCAGTACTTC. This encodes CSVERDWLNEQYF.

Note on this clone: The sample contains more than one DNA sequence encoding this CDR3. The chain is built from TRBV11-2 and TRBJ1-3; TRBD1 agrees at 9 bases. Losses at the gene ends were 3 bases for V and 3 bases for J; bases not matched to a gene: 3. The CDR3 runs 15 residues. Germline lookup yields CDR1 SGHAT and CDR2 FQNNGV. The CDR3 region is CASSLGTGIGNTIYF. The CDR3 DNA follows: TGTGCCAGCAGCTTGGGGACAGGGATTGGAAACACCATATATTTT.

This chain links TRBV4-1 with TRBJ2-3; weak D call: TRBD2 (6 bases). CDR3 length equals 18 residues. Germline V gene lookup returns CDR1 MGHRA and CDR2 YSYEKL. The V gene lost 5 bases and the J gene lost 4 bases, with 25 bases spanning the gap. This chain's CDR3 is CASSAVPGLHDLPDTQYF. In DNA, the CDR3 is TGCGCCAGCAGCGCAGTACCGGGACTCCACGACCTCCCAGATACGCAGTATTTT.

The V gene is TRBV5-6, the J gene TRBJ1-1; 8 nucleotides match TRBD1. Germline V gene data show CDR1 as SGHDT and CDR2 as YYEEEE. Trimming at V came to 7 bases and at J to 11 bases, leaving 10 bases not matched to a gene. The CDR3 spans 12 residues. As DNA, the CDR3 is TGTGCCAGCGGACGACAGGGGTGGACGGCTTTCTTT. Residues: CASGRQGWTAFF.

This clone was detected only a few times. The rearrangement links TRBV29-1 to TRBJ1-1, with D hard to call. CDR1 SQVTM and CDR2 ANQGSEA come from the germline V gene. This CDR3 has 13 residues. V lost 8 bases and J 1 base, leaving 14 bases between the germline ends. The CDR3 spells CSSRESANTEAFF. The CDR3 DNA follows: TGCAGCTCCCGGGAGAGTGCGAACACTGAAGCTTTCTTT.

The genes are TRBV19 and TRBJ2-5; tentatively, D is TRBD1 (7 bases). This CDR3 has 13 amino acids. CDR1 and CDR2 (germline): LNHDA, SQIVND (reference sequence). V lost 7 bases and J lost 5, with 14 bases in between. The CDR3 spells CASTPGGWETQYF. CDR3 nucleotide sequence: TGTGCCAGTACCCCAGGGGGGTGGGAGACCCAGTACTTC.

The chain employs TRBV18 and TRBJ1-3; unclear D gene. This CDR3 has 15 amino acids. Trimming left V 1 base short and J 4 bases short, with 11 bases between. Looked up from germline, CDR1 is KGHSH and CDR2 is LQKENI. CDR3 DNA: TGTGCCAGCTCACCACGGTCGGTTCGAGGAAACACCATATATTTT. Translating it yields CASSPRSVRGNTIYF.

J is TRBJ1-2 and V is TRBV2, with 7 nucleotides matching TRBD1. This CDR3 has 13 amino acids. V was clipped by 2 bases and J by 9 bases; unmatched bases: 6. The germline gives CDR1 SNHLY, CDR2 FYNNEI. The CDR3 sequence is CASSEQTGKSYTF. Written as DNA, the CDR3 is TGTGCCAGCAGTGAACAGACAGGGAAGAGCTACACCTTC.

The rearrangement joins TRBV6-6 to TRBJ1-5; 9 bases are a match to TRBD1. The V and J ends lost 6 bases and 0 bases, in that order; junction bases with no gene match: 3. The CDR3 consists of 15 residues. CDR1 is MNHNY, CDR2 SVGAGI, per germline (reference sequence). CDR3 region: CASSGQGNSNQPQHF. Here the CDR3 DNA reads TGTGCCAGCAGCGGACAGGGGAATAGCAATCAGCCCCAGCATTTT.

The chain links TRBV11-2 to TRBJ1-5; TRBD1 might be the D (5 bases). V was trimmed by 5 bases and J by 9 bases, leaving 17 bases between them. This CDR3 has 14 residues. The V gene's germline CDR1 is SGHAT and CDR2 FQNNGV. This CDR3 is CASSVDSGRGPQHF. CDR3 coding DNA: TGTGCCAGCAGCGTGGATTCAGGGAGGGGGCCCCAGCATTTT.

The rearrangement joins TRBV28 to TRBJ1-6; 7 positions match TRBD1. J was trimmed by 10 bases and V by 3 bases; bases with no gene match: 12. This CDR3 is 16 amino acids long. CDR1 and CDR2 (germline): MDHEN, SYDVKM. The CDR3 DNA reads TGTGCCAGCAGTTTTTCCGTTCTACAGGGGCAGTCACCCCTCCACTTT. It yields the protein CASSFSVLQGQSPLHF.

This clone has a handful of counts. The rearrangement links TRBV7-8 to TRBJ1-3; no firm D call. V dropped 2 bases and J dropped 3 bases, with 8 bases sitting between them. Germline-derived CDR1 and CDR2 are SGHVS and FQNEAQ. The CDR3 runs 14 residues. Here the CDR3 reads CASSLSGIGNTIYF. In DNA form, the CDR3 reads TGTGCCAGCAGCTTATCGGGGATTGGAAACACCATATATTTT.

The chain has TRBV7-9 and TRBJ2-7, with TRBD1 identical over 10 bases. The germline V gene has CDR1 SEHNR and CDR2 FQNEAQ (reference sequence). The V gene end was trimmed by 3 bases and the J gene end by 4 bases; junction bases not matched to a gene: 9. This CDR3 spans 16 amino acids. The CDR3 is CASSFPTGGLPYEQYF. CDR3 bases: TGTGCCAGCAGCTTCCCGACAGGGGGCTTACCGTACGAGCAGTACTTC.

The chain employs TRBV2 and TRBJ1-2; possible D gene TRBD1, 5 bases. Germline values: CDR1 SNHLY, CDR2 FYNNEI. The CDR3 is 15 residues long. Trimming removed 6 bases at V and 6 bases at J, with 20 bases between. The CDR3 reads CASRVFWGTPNGYTF. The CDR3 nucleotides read TGTGCCAGCAGGGTATTCTGGGGGACTCCGAATGGCTACACCTTC.

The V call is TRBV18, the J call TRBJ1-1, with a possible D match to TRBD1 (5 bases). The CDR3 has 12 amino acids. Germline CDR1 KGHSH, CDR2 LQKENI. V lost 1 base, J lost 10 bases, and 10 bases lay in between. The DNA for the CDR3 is TGTGCCAGCTCACCACTTCAAGGGGCAGCTTTCTTT. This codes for CASSPLQGAAFF.

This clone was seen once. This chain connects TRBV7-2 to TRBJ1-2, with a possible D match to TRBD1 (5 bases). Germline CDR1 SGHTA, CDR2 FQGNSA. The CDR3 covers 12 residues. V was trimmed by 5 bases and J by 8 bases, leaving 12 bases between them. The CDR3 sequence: CASSLWGEGYTF. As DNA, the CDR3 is TGTGCCAGCAGCCTTTGGGGGGAAGGCTACACCTTC.

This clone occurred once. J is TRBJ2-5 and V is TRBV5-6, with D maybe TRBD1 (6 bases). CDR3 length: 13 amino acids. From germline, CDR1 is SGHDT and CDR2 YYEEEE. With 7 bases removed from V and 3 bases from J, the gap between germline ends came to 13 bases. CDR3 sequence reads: CASSHRDKETQYF. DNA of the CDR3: TGTGCCAGCTCACACCGGGACAAAGAGACCCAGTACTTC. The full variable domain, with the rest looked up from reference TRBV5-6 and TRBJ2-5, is DAGVTQSPTHLIKTRGQQVTLRCSPKSGHDTVSWYQQALGQGPQFIFQYYEEEERQRGNFPDRFSGHQFPNYSSELNVNALLLGDSALYLCASSHRDKETQYFGPGTRLLVL.

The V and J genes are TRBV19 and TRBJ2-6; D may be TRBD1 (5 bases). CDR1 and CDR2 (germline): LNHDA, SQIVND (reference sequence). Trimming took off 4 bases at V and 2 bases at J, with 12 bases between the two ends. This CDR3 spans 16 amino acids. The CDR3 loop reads CASSKGWAPGANVLTF. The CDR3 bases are TGTGCCAGTAGTAAGGGGTGGGCCCCTGGGGCCAACGTCCTGACTTTC.

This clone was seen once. The CDR3 sequence: CSARDGTGTDTQYF. The CDR3 DNA sequence: TGCAGCGCCCGCGACGGGACAGGGACAGATACGCAGTATTTT. The chain couples TRBV29-1 to TRBJ2-3; 9 nucleotides match TRBD1. Unmatched junction bases numbered 8, after V lost 7 bases and J lost 3 bases. The CDR3 totals 14 residues. The germline V gene has CDR1 SQVTM and CDR2 ANQGSEA.

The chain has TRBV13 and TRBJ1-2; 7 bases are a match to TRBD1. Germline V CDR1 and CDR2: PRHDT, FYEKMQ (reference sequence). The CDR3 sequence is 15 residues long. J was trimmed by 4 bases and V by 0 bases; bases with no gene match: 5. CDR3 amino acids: CASSLGKQGFYGYTF. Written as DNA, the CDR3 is TGTGCCAGCAGCTTAGGGAAACAGGGGTTCTATGGCTACACCTTC.

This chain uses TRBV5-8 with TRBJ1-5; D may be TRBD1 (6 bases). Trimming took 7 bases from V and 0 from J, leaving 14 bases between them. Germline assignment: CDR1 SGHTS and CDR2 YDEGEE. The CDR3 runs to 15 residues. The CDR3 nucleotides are TGTGCCAGCCGGGTGGGGGGGCATAGCAATCAGCCCCAGCATTTT. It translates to CASRVGGHSNQPQHF. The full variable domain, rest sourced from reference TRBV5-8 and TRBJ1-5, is EAGVTQSPTHLIKTRGQQATLRCSPISGHTSVYWYQQALGLGLQFLLWYDEGEERNRGNFPPRFSGRQFPNYSSELNVNALELEDSALYLCASRVGGHSNQPQHFGDGTRLSIL.

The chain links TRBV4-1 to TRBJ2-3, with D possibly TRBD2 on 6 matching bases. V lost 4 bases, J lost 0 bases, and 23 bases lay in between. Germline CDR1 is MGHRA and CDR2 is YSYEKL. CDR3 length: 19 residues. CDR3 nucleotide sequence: TGCGCCAGCAGCCCGGTGACGGGACTTATCGGCCGTAGCACAGATACGCAGTATTTT. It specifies CASSPVTGLIGRSTDTQYF.